This T cell receptor (beta chain) is drawn from a study of OX40 agonist ivuxolimab in advanced cancers. Study-level background: Partial responses were observed in three patients, of whom one had hepatocellular carcinoma and two had cutaneous melanoma. Regarding the study as a whole: Determination of antigen specificity was not performed for the expanded peripheral T cells.

Generated by immunoSEQ multiplex PCR, the TCRdb table keeps only in-frame clones and is missing some. The data show roughly 71,000 clones, roughly 80% seen once. No patient had autoimmune disease or received systemic immunosuppression. The germline V gene has CDR1 SGHRS and CDR2 YFSETQ. CDR3 length: 14 residues. Trimming pared 5 bases from V and 1 base from J, leaving 12 bases between. Of note for this clone: Its antigen is not known.

Specimen: CD4+ or CD8+ T cells sorted from blood, collected in a trial of the OX40 agonist ivuxolimab. The rearrangement joins TRBV5-1 to TRBJ1-1, with a possible D match to TRBD1 (5 bases). The source of this sequence is an adult with an advanced solid tumor such as melanoma, head and neck, liver or kidney cancer. The CDR3 is CASRRGVENTEAFF. CDR3 DNA sequence: TGCGCCAGCAGAAGAGGGGTAGAGAACACTGAAGCTTTCTTT.